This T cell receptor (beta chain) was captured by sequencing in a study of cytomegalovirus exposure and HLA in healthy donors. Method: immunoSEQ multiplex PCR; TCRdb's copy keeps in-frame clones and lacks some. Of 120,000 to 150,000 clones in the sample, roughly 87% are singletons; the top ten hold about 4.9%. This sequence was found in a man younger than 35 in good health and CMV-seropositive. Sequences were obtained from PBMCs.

CDR3: CASSELGGSSYEQYF. The CDR3 region has the DNA TGTGCCAGCAGTGAATTGGGGGGGAGCTCCTACGAGCAGTACTTC. The gene calls are TRBV2 and TRBJ2-7; 7 nucleotides agree with TRBD2. The CDR3 length is 15 residues. CDR1 is SNHLY, CDR2 FYNNEI, per germline. Trimming took 2 bases from V and 0 from J; bases not matched to a gene: 4.